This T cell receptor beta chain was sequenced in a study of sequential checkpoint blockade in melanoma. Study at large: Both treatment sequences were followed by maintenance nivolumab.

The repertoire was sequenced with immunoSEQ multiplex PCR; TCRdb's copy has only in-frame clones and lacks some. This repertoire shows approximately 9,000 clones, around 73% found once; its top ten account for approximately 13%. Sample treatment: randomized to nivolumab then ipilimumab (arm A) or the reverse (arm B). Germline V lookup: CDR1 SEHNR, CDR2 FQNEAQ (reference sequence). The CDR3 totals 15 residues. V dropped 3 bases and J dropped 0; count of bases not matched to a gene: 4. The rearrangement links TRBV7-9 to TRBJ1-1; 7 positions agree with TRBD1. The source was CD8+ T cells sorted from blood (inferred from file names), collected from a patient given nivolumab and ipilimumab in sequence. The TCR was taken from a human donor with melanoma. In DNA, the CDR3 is TGTGCCAGCAGCTTTCGGACAGGACTGAACACTGAAGCTTTCTTT. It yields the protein CASSFRTGLNTEAFF.